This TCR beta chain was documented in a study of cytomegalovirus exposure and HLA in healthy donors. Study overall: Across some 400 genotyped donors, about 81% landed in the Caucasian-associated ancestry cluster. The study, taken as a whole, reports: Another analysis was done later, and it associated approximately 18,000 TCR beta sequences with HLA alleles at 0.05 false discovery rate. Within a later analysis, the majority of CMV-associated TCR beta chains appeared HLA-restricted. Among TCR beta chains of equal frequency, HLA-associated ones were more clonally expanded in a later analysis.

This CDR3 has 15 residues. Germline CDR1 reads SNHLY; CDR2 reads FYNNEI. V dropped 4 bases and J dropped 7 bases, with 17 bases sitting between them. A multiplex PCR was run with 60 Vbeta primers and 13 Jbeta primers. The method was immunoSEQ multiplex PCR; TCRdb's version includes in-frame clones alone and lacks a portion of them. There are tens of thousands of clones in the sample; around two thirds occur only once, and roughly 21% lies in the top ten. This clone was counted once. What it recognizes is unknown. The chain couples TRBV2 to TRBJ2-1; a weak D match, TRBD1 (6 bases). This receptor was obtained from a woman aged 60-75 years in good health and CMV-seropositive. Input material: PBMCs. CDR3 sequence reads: CASSAQGTPRNEQFF. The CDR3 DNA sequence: TGTGCCAGCAGTGCCCAGGGGACCCCTCGGAATGAGCAGTTCTTC. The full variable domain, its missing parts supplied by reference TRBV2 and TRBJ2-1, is EPEVTQTPSHQVTQMGQEVILRCVPISNHLYFYWYRQILGQKVEFLVSFYNNEISEKSEIFDDQFSVERPDGSNFTLKIRSTKLEDSAMYFCASSAQGTPRNEQFFGPGTRLTVL.